The next 30 T cell receptor beta chains were all read from a single sample in a study of T cells after yellow fever vaccination. Each CDR3 protein is one row after TCRdb ran MiXCR on the 5' RACE reads. In the table there are under 80,000 distinct CDR3 sequences, roughly 7.3% of which are singletons. This sample comprised CD8+ T cells sorted from PBMCs, obtained 15 days after the yellow fever booster vaccination. These receptor sequences come from a man aged 25 to 40 who received the YFV17D yellow fever vaccine.

This clonotype has a count of ten or more. This chain links TRBV5-1 with TRBJ1-1; D not resolved. Trimming took off 5 bases at V and 3 bases at J, with 8 bases between the two ends. Germline values: CDR1 SGHRS, CDR2 YFSETQ. The CDR3 runs to 12 residues. The CDR3 is CASRMVDTEAFF. Here the CDR3 DNA reads TGCGCCAGCAGGATGGTGGACACTGAAGCTTTCTTT.

This clonotype was counted many times. The chain couples TRBV5-5 to TRBJ1-1, with TRBD1 identical over 10 bases. The CDR3 has 16 amino acids. V dropped 3 bases and J dropped 4; count of bases not matched to a gene: 9. Per germline, CDR1 SGHKS and CDR2 YYEKEE (reference sequence). CDR3 in amino acids: CASSSAGTGAVTEAFF. DNA of the CDR3: TGTGCCAGCAGCTCGGCCGGGACAGGGGCCGTCACTGAAGCTTTCTTT.

There are many counts of this clonotype. V is TRBV11-2 and J is TRBJ2-7, with D perhaps TRBD2 (5 bases). Germline assignment: CDR1 SGHAT and CDR2 FQNNGV. This CDR3 has 13 residues. V was pared by 5 bases and J by 5 bases, with 13 bases between. CDR3 sequence reads: CASSPPSRDEQYF. In DNA, the CDR3 is TGTGCCAGCAGCCCCCCCTCGCGGGACGAGCAGTACTTC.

The chain uses TRBV13 and TRBJ1-1; D not certain. CDR1 is PRHDT, CDR2 FYEKMQ, per germline (reference sequence). This CDR3 is built from 15 residues. Trimming cost V 1 base and J 0 bases, with 9 bases left between them. The CDR3 nucleotides read TGTGCCAGCAGCTTAGTTGGGGAGATGAACACTGAAGCTTTCTTT. Translating gives CASSLVGEMNTEAFF.

This clonotype was detected ten times or more. This chain uses TRBV6-2 or TRBV6-3 with TRBJ2-1; 9 bases map to TRBD2. CDR1 is MNHEY, CDR2 SVGEGT, per germline. The CDR3 runs to 20 residues. The ends lost 2 bases at V and 0 bases at J; junction bases unmatched: 14. The CDR3 here is CASSYTPGLATKSSYNEQFF. Written as DNA, the CDR3 is TGTGCCAGCAGTTACACACCGGGACTAGCCACTAAGAGCTCCTACAATGAGCAGTTCTTC.

The table lists this clonotype with a few counts. The chain combines TRBV3-1 with TRBJ2-7, with D possibly TRBD2 on 6 matching bases. The CDR3 has 15 residues. V dropped 4 bases and J dropped 4 bases, with 17 bases sitting between them. Germline V CDR1 and CDR2: LGHDT, YNNKEL (reference sequence). CDR3 sequence: CASSLRGGSGYEQYF. The CDR3 DNA follows: TGTGCCAGCAGCCTGAGGGGTGGTAGCGGTTACGAGCAGTACTTC.

This clonotype came up many times. This chain links TRBV6-1 with TRBJ1-1; D may be TRBD1 (5 bases). Germline V CDR1 and CDR2: MNHNS, SASEGT. This CDR3 spans 14 amino acids. Trimming took 7 bases from V and 4 from J, leaving 16 bases between them. The CDR3 sequence is CASKTQGYGTEAFF. The CDR3 bases are TGTGCCAGCAAAACCCAGGGCTACGGCACTGAAGCTTTCTTT.

This clonotype was picked up many times. The chain joins TRBV20-1 to TRBJ2-1; D may be TRBD2 (5 bases). The length of the CDR3 is 12 residues. Germline assignment: CDR1 DFQATT and CDR2 SNEGSKA (reference sequence). Trimming stripped 6 bases from V and 10 bases from J, with 16 bases between. The CDR3 nucleotides are TGCAGTGCAAATACTCCAGGACTGGAGCAGTTCTTC. Amino acid sequence: CSANTPGLEQFF.

The chain employs TRBV5-1 and TRBJ2-5, with D maybe TRBD1 (6 bases). Per the germline V gene, CDR1 is SGHRS and CDR2 is YFSETQ. Trimming stripped 1 base from V and 2 bases from J, with 12 bases between. This CDR3 comprises 15 residues. The CDR3 DNA is TGCGCCAGCAGCTTGTTCGGACAGATACAAGAGACCCAGTACTTC. Encoded protein: CASSLFGQIQETQYF.

Many counts were recorded for this clonotype. The chain couples TRBV20-1 to TRBJ2-2, with 11 bases lining up with TRBD2. CDR3 length: 18 residues. Germline trimming cut 3 bases from V and 3 bases from J; bases unmatched to any gene: 12. Germline loops: CDR1 DFQATT, CDR2 SNEGSKA (reference sequence). The CDR3 nucleotides are TGCAGTGCTAGGGGTTTAGTTACTAGCGGGAGTTACACCGGGGAGCTGTTTTTT. Translating gives CSARGLVTSGSYTGELFF.

This clonotype was seen ten or more times. The chain links TRBV6-5 to TRBJ2-1; 7 bases match TRBD2. CDR1 and CDR2 (germline): MNHEY, SVGAGI. The CDR3 contains 18 residues. V lost 4 bases, J lost 9 bases, and 21 bases stayed unmatched. The CDR3 coding sequence is TGTGCCAGCAGTTCCCCTATGTTGGCCAGCGGGGATACTCTTGAGCAGTTCTTC. Translating it yields CASSSPMLASGDTLEQFF.

This clonotype was found many times. The chain recombines TRBV11-2 with TRBJ2-2; D ambiguous. Germline V gives CDR1 SGHAT, CDR2 FQNNGV. The CDR3 covers 11 residues. V was clipped by 3 bases and J by 6 bases, with 2 bases between them. The CDR3: CASSFAGELFF. In nucleotides, the CDR3 is TGTGCCAGCAGCTTTGCCGGGGAGCTGTTTTTT.

This clonotype was picked up many times. Here the CDR3 reads CASSILGEETQYF. Here the CDR3 DNA reads TGTGCCAGTAGTATTCTAGGAGAAGAGACCCAGTACTTC. This chain links TRBV19 with TRBJ2-5; D gene ambiguous. Germline CDR1 LNHDA, CDR2 SQIVND (reference sequence). Trimming took 3 bases from V and 3 from J, leaving 8 bases between them. This CDR3 comprises 13 residues.

In this sample, this clonotype turned up a few times. The genes are TRBV6-2 or TRBV6-3 and TRBJ2-2; 12 bases fit TRBD2. The CDR3 runs to 21 residues. The trim removed 0 bases at V and 1 base at J, leaving 12 bases unmatched. CDR1 is MNHEY, CDR2 SVGEGT, per germline. CDR3 nucleotide sequence: TGTGCCAGCAGTTACTCTACACCCCCCGGGACTAGCGGGCTGAACACCGGGGAGCTGTTTTTT. This gives the protein CASSYSTPPGTSGLNTGELFF.

There are many counts of this clonotype. V gene TRBV5-1 combines with J gene TRBJ2-7; TRBD1 matches at 11 bases. J was trimmed by 3 bases and V by 2 bases; bases with no gene match: 1. Per germline, CDR1 SGHRS and CDR2 YFSETQ. The CDR3 is made up of 14 amino acids. Here the CDR3 DNA reads TGCGCCAGCAGCTTAGGGACAGGGGGCTACGAGCAGTACTTC. Amino acid sequence: CASSLGTGGYEQYF.

To note about this clonotype: Since a much larger clone is just one base distant, this may be a read error. The chain employs TRBV6-2 or TRBV6-3 and TRBJ2-3, with D possibly being TRBD1 (6 bases). CDR3 length: 14 residues. Germline V lookup: CDR1 MNHEY, CDR2 SVGEGT. With 4 bases removed from V and 7 bases from J, the gap between germline ends came to 15 bases. The CDR3 loop is CASSSVQGEYTQYF. Written as DNA, the CDR3 is TGTGCCAGCAGTTCAGTACAGGGCGAGTATACGCAGTATTTT.

This clonotype was detected many times. This chain joins TRBV7-8 and TRBJ2-7; D could derive from TRBD1 or TRBD2 (5 bases each). The CDR3 is 13 amino acids. The germline V gene has CDR1 SGHVS and CDR2 FQNEAQ. V gave up 0 bases and J gave up 6 bases, with 9 bases separating them. The CDR3 here is CASSLAGVFEQYF. Here the CDR3 DNA reads TGTGCCAGCAGCTTAGCGGGGGTTTTCGAGCAGTACTTC.

This clonotype showed up many times. This chain joins TRBV28 and TRBJ2-7, with D perhaps TRBD2 (5 bases). The CDR3 length is 13 residues. V lost 1 base, J lost 4 bases, and 8 bases lay in between. Germline V gives CDR1 MDHEN, CDR2 SYDVKM. Written as DNA, the CDR3 is TGTGCCAGCAGTTTATACGGCGGGTACGAGCAGTACTTC. Encoded protein: CASSLYGGYEQYF.

In regard to this clonotype: A read error may be the cause here, since a much bigger clone is one base away. This chain links TRBV20-1 with TRBJ2-7, with D uncertain. The CDR3 sequence is 13 residues long. Germline V gives CDR1 DFQATT, CDR2 SNEGSKA (reference sequence). Trimming stripped 6 bases from V and 3 bases from J, with 15 bases between. Here the CDR3 reads CSAPANRVYEQYF. In DNA form, the CDR3 reads TGCAGTGCCCCCGCTAATCGAGTCTACGAGCAGTACTTC.

At least ten counts were recorded for this clonotype. The chain links TRBV7-8 to TRBJ2-5, with 7 bases aligning to TRBD1. The CDR3 has 13 residues. Germline values: CDR1 SGHVS, CDR2 FQNEAQ. Trimming cost V 3 bases and J 5 bases; bases outside gene matches: 3. CDR3 region: CASSLQGVETQYF. As DNA, the CDR3 is TGTGCCAGCAGCTTGCAGGGGGTGGAGACCCAGTACTTC.

This clonotype rates as medium-sized (0.01 to 0.1%). The V gene is TRBV7-2, the J gene TRBJ2-1; possibly TRBD2 for D (6 bases). In germline, CDR1 is SGHTA, CDR2 FQGNSA. The V and J ends lost 3 bases and 7 bases respectively, with 10 bases between them. CDR3 size: 13 residues. The CDR3 nucleotides read TGTGCCAGCAGCTTCGGGAGCTGGAATGAGCAGTTCTTC. This gives the protein CASSFGSWNEQFF. Full variable domain (rest looked up from reference TRBV7-2 and TRBJ2-1): GAGVSQSPSNKVTEKGKDVELRCDPISGHTALYWYRQSLGQGLEFLIYFQGNSAPDKSGLPSDRFSAERTGGSVSTLTIQRTQQEDSAVYLCASSFGSWNEQFFGPGTRLTVL.

This clonotype was recorded many times. This chain joins TRBV5-5 and TRBJ2-7, with D tentatively TRBD1 (6 bases). Germline CDR1 reads SGHKS; CDR2 reads YYEKEE (reference sequence). The ends were cut back, 3 bases at V and 2 bases at J, with 18 bases in the middle. This CDR3 region has 16 residues. CDR3 amino acids: CASSYLWTATAYEQYF. The CDR3 DNA follows: TGTGCCAGCAGCTACCTTTGGACAGCGACCGCCTACGAGCAGTACTTC.

Many counts were recorded for this clonotype. This chain links TRBV4-3 with TRBJ1-2; 8 nucleotides align to TRBD1. This CDR3 is 15 amino acids long. CDR1 and CDR2 (germline): LGHNA, YSLEER. J lost 4 bases, V lost 0 bases, and 4 bases had no gene match. CDR3 region: CASSQDSGGTYGYTF. In nucleotides, the CDR3 is TGCGCCAGCAGCCAAGATTCAGGGGGCACCTATGGCTACACCTTC.

This clonotype has a count of ten or more. The chain carries TRBV27 and TRBJ2-2; maybe TRBD1 (5 bases). This CDR3 has 14 residues. The V end was cut by 7 bases, the J end by 0 bases, with 9 bases between. The germline gives CDR1 MNHEY, CDR2 SMNVEV (reference sequence). The chain's CDR3 is CASMSGTNTGELFF. The CDR3 DNA reads as TGTGCCAGCATGTCAGGGACGAACACCGGGGAGCTGTTTTTT.

This clonotype was recorded many times. The gene calls are TRBV5-1 and TRBJ2-2, with D possibly called TRBD1 or TRBD2 (5 bases each). Germline V lookup: CDR1 SGHRS, CDR2 YFSETQ. V was cut by 7 bases and J by 4 bases, with 14 bases left in between. This CDR3 spans 14 amino acids. As DNA, the CDR3 is TGCGCCAGCCGGCTCCCGGGGACCACCGGGGAGCTGTTTTTT. It is translated as CASRLPGTTGELFF.

This clonotype was found many times. The genes are TRBV7-9 and TRBJ1-5; D might be TRBD1 (5 bases). There are 15 residues in the CDR3. Trimming removed 5 bases at V and 0 bases at J, with 11 bases between. The V gene's germline CDR1 is SEHNR and CDR2 FQNEAQ (reference sequence). This CDR3 reads CASSRTGDSNQPQHF. As DNA, the CDR3 is TGTGCCAGCAGCCGAACAGGAGATAGCAATCAGCCCCAGCATTTT.

This clonotype occurred many times. J is TRBJ1-5 and V is TRBV20-1, with D tentatively TRBD1 (5 bases). Germline V gene lookup returns CDR1 DFQATT and CDR2 SNEGSKA (reference sequence). The CDR3 is 14 residues long. V dropped 5 bases and J dropped 1 base, with 12 bases sitting between them. The CDR3 coding sequence is TGCAGTGCTTTCGACGGGGGAAGCAATCAGCCCCAGCATTTT. Translated, it gives CSAFDGGSNQPQHF.

Many counts were recorded for this clonotype. The chain combines TRBV10-1 with TRBJ2-3; D unresolved. The germline V gene has CDR1 WNHNN and CDR2 SYGVQD (reference sequence). The CDR3 is 14 amino acids. V gave up 4 bases and J gave up 0 bases, with 8 bases separating them. In DNA form, the CDR3 reads TGCGCCAGCAGTGGAATAGCTAGCACAGATACGCAGTATTTT. Its translation: CASSGIASTDTQYF.

This clonotype was found many times. The chain links TRBV7-2 to TRBJ2-3; 12 nucleotides match TRBD2. The CDR3 consists of 15 residues. Germline-derived CDR1 and CDR2 are SGHTA and FQGNSA. V shed 2 bases, J shed 6 bases, and the junction held 3 bases outside the gene matches. The CDR3 is CASSLLAGGSDTQYF. CDR3 DNA: TGTGCCAGCAGCTTACTAGCGGGAGGGTCGGATACGCAGTATTTT.

This clonotype showed up many times. The chain recombines TRBV7-9 with TRBJ2-7, with TRBD2 identical over 10 bases. The CDR3 extends over 16 amino acids. With V trimmed by 6 bases and J by 6 bases, 14 bases remained unmatched. Germline V gene sequence: CDR1 SEHNR, CDR2 FQNEAQ (reference sequence). The CDR3 protein is CASRTEAGTSVIEQYF. DNA of the CDR3: TGTGCCAGCAGGACAGAAGCTGGGACTAGCGTTATCGAGCAGTACTTC.